This is a list of T cell receptor beta chains from one sample in a study of blood T cell repertoires in COVID-19. Here immunoSEQ multiplex PCR was the method, and the copy in TCRdb shows in-frame clones only, minus some. The table lists about 160,000 clones, around 77% of them singletons, with about 3% in the top ten. The sample taken for sequencing was peripheral blood. These receptors were obtained from a man in his 70s with acute or convalescent COVID-19. Each CDR3 is given with its conserved first and last residue. Each record gives: CDR3 length, V gene, D gene, J gene, clone size, CDR3 protein, CDR3 DNA. The D gene is left open where the match is weak. Rows may omit the clone size; those that give it use once, few, many or a size class.

15,TRBV7-2,TRBD2,TRBJ2-2,.,CASSFSGSAAGELFF,TGTGCCAGCAGCTTTAGCGGGAGCGCCGCCGGGGAGCTGTTTTTT
13,TRBV11-2,.,TRBJ1-1,once,CASSSDRNTEAFF,TGTGCCAGCAGCTCGGACAGGAACACTGAAGCTTTCTTT
14,TRBV2,TRBD1,TRBJ1-1,once,CASSEQGVNTEAFF,TGTGCCAGCAGTGAGCAGGGGGTGAACACTGAAGCTTTCTTT
13,TRBV5-1,.,TRBJ1-2,.,CASSLGHEYGYTF,TGCGCCAGCAGCTTGGGCCATGAGTATGGCTACACCTTC
19,TRBV9,TRBD2,TRBJ2-1,once,CASSVGGSGGASSYNEQFF,TGTGCCAGCAGCGTAGGTGGTAGCGGGGGTGCTAGCTCCTACAATGAGCAGTTCTTC
14,TRBV7-2,.,TRBJ2-2,.,CASSLNGPGGELFF,TGTGCCAGCAGCTTAAACGGTCCGGGGGGGGAGCTGTTTTTT
15,TRBV19,.,TRBJ1-2,.,CASRGRTGANYGYTF,TGTGCCAGTAGGGGAAGGACTGGAGCTAACTATGGCTACACCTTC
17,TRBV6-6,TRBD2,TRBJ2-7,.,CASSRQGTSGLSYEQYF,TGTGCCAGCAGTCGCCAAGGGACTAGCGGTCTTTCCTACGAGCAGTACTTC
17,TRBV7-9,.,TRBJ2-3,.,CASSSRGAGHLPVTQYF,TGTGCCAGCAGCTCCAGGGGGGCGGGACACCTTCCTGTGACGCAGTATTTT
20,TRBV4-2,TRBD2,TRBJ2-3,.,CASSPTHPASGSTGTDTQYF,TGTGCCAGCAGCCCCACTCATCCCGCTAGCGGGAGTACTGGCACAGATACGCAGTATTTT
14,TRBV11-2,TRBD1,TRBJ1-2,.,CASSLQGVRGGYTF,TGTGCCAGCAGCCTACAGGGGGTCAGGGGTGGCTACACCTTC
17,TRBV3-1/TRBV3-2,.,TRBJ2-3,once,CASSQPMRGGASDTQYF,TGTGCCAGCAGCCAACCAATGAGGGGGGGGGCCTCAGATACGCAGTATTTT
13,TRBV18,TRBD1,TRBJ2-7,.,CASSQGQDERQYF,TGTGCCAGCTCACAGGGACAGGATGAGAGGCAGTACTTC
13,TRBV6-5,.,TRBJ2-7,.,CASAVLNGEEQYF,TGTGCCAGCGCGGTTTTAAACGGGGAGGAGCAGTACTTC
14,TRBV6-5,TRBD1,TRBJ1-1,.,CASSHGTGKTEAFF,TGTGCCAGCAGCCACGGGACAGGGAAAACTGAAGCTTTCTTT
13,TRBV2,.,TRBJ2-5,few,CASSEEGGETQYF,TGTGCCAGCAGTGAGGAGGGTGGAGAGACCCAGTACTTC
17,TRBV6-1,.,TRBJ1-1,.,CASSEARQVIGNTEAFF,TGTGCCAGCAGTGAAGCGCGACAGGTCATAGGGAACACTGAAGCTTTCTTT
19,TRBV7-3,.,TRBJ2-1,many,CASSLRSRAESSSYNEQFF,TGTGCCAGCAGCTTAAGATCGCGAGCGGAGAGCAGCTCCTACAATGAGCAGTTCTTC
15,TRBV10-3,TRBD2,TRBJ2-1,.,CAISETGLAENEQFF,TGTGCCATCAGTGAGACCGGACTAGCGGAGAATGAGCAGTTCTTC
15,TRBV9,TRBD1,TRBJ2-2,.,CASSVEGAVTGELFF,TGTGCCAGCAGCGTAGAGGGGGCGGTCACCGGGGAGCTGTTTTTT
18,TRBV10-1,.,TRBJ1-5,.,CASSEVGSGAPFNQPQHF,TGCGCCAGCAGTGAGGTAGGGTCAGGGGCCCCATTCAATCAGCCCCAGCATTTT
11,TRBV10-3,.,TRBJ2-3,few,CAISATDTQYF,TGTGCCATCAGTGCGACAGATACGCAGTATTTT
17,TRBV19,TRBD2,TRBJ2-3,.,CASSIRQRGAGTDTQYF,TGTGCCAGTAGTATCAGACAGCGGGGGGCCGGCACAGATACGCAGTATTTT
14,TRBV5-6,TRBD2,TRBJ2-7,.,CASSLRGGPGEQYF,TGTGCCAGCAGCTTAAGGGGAGGGCCGGGCGAGCAGTACTTC
15,TRBV7-2,.,TRBJ1-3,.,CASSFQGGSGNTIYF,TGTGCCAGCAGCTTTCAGGGAGGGTCAGGAAACACCATATATTTT
14,TRBV5-1,.,TRBJ1-4,.,CASSLGQINEKLFF,TGCGCCAGCAGCTTGGGACAGATTAATGAAAAACTGTTTTTT
14,TRBV9,TRBD1,TRBJ2-3,.,CASGPGGFTDTQYF,TGTGCCAGCGGTCCAGGGGGATTTACAGATACGCAGTATTTT
14,TRBV7-2,.,TRBJ1-2,.,CASSPGASLYGYTF,TGTGCCAGCAGCCCAGGGGCGTCCCTCTATGGCTACACCTTC
15,TRBV5-4,.,TRBJ2-2,.,CASSLQGTNTGELFF,TGTGCCAGCAGCCTACAGGGAACGAACACCGGGGAGCTGTTTTTT
15,TRBV19,TRBD1,TRBJ1-2,.,CASSLLDRGRYGYTF,TGTGCCAGTAGTCTCCTCGACAGGGGGCGTTATGGCTACACCTTC
17,TRBV14,.,TRBJ2-2,.,CASSQGVGLERSGELFF,TGTGCCAGCAGCCAAGGGGTGGGACTTGAAAGGTCCGGGGAGCTGTTTTTT
16,TRBV4-3,TRBD2,TRBJ2-1,once,CASSPESGSSYNEQFF,TGCGCCAGCAGCCCCGAGAGCGGGAGCTCCTACAATGAGCAGTTCTTC